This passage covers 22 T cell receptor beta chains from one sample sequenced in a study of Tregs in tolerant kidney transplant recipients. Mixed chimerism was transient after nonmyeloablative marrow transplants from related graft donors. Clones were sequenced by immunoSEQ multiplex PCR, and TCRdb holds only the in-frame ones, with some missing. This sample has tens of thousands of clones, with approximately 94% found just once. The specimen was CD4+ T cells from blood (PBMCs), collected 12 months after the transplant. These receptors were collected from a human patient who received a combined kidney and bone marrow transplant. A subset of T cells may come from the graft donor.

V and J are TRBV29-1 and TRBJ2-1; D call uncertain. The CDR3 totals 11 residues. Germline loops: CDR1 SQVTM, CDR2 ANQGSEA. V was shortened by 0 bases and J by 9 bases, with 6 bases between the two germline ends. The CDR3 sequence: CSVEEIGEQFF. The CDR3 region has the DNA TGCAGCGTTGAAGAGATCGGTGAGCAGTTCTTC.

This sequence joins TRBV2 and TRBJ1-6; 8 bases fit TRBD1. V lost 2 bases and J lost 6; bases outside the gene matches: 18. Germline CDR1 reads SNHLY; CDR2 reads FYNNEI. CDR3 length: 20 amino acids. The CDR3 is CASSERLRANLQGVNSPLHF. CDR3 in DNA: TGTGCCAGCAGTGAAAGGCTCCGGGCCAACCTACAGGGGGTTAATTCACCCCTCCACTTT.

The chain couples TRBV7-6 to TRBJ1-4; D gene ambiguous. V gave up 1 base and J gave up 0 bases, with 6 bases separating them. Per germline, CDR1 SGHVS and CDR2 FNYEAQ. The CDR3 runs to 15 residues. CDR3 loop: CASSLGGSTNEKLFF. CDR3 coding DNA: TGTGCCAGCAGCTTAGGCGGGTCAACTAATGAAAAACTGTTTTTT. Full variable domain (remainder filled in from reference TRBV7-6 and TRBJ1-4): GAGVSQSPRYKVTKRGQDVALRCDPISGHVSLYWYRQALGQGPEFLTYFNYEAQQDKSGLPNDRFSAERPEGSISTLTIQRTEQRDSAMYRCASSLGGSTNEKLFFGSGTQLSVL.

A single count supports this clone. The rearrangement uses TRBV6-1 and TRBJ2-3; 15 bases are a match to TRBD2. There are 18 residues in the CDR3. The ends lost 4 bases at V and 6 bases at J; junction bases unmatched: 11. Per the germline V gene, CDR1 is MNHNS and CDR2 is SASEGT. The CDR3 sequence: CASSAHGLAGGPTDTQYF. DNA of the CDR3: TGTGCCAGCAGTGCTCACGGACTAGCGGGAGGGCCCACGGATACGCAGTATTTT.

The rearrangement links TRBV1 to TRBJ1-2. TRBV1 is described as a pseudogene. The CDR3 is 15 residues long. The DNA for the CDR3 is TGCACCAGCAGCCAAGATTCATATTCTAATTATGGCTACACCTTC. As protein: CTSSQDSYSNYGYTF.

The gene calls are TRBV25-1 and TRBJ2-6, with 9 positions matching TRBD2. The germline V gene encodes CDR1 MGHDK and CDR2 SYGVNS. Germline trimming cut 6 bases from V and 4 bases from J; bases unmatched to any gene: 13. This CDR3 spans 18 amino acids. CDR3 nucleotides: TGTGCCAGCAGGGCCGACGCGGGAGGGGGCGAAGGGGCCAACGTCCTGACTTTC. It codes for CASRADAGGGEGANVLTF.

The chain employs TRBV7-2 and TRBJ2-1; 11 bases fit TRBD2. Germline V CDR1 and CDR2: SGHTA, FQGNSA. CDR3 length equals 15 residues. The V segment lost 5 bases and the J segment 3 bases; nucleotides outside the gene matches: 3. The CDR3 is CASSLGLAVYNEQFF. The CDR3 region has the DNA TGTGCCAGCAGCCTGGGACTAGCGGTCTACAATGAGCAGTTCTTC.

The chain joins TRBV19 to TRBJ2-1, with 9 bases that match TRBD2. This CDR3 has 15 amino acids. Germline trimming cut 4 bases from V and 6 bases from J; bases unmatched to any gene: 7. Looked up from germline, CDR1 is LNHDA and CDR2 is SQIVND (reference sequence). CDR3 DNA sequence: TGTGCCAGTAGTAGTAGCGGGAGAGGGATCAATGAGCAGTTCTTC. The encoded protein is CASSSSGRGINEQFF. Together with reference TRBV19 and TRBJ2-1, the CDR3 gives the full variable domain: DGGITQSPKYLFRKEGQNVTLSCEQNLNHDAMYWYRQDPGQGLRLIYYSQIVNDFQKGDIAEGYSVSREKKESFPLTVTSAQKNPTAFYLCASSSSGRGINEQFFGPGTRLTVL.

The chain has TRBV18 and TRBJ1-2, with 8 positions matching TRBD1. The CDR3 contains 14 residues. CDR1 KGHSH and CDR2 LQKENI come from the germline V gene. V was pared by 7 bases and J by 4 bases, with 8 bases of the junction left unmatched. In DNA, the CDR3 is TGTGCCAGCTTTACGGACAGGGAGGGCTATGGCTACACCTTC. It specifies CASFTDREGYGYTF. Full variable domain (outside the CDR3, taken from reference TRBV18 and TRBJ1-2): NAGVMQNPRHLVRRRGQEARLRCSPMKGHSHVYWYRQLPEEGLKFMVYLQKENIIDESGMPKERFSAEFPKEGPSILRIQQVVRGDSAAYFCASFTDREGYGYTFGSGTRLTVV.

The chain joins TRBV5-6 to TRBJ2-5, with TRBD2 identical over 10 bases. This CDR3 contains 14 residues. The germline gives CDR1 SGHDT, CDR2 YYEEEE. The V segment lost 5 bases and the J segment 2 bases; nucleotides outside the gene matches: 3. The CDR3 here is CASSSSGRQETQYF. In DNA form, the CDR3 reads TGTGCCAGCAGTTCTAGCGGGAGACAAGAGACCCAGTACTTC.

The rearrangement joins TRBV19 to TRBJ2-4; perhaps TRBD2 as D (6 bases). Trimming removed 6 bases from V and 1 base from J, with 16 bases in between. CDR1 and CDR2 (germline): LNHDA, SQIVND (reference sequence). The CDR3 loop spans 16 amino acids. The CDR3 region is CASSSRGSSAKNIQYF. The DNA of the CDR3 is TGTGCCAGTAGCTCGCGGGGATCGTCGGCCAAAAACATTCAGTACTTC.

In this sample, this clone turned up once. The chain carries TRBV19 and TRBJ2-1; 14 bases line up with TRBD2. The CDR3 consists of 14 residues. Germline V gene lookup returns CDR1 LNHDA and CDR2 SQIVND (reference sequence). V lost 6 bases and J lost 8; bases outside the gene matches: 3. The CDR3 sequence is CASRGLAGVDEQFF. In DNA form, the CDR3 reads TGTGCCAGTAGGGGACTAGCGGGAGTGGATGAGCAGTTCTTC.

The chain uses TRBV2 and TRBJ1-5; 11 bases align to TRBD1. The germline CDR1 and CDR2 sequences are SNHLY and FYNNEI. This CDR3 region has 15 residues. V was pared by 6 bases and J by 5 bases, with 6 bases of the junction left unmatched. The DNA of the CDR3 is TGTGCCAGCAGCATACCGGGACAGGGGGATCAGCCCCAGCATTTT. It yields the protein CASSIPGQGDQPQHF.

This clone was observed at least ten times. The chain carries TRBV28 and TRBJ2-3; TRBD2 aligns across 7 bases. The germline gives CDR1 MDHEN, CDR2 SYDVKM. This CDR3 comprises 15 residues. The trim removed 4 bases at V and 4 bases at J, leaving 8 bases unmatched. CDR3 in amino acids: CASSYSGGGSDTQYF. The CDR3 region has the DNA TGTGCCAGCAGTTACTCGGGGGGTGGGTCAGATACGCAGTATTTT.

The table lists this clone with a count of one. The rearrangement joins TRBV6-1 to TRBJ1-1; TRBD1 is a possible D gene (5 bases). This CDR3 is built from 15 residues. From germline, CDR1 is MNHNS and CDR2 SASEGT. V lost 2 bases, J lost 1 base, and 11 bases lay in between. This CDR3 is CASSERRGKNTEAFF. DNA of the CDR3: TGTGCCAGCAGTGAAAGAAGGGGAAAGAACACTGAAGCTTTCTTT.

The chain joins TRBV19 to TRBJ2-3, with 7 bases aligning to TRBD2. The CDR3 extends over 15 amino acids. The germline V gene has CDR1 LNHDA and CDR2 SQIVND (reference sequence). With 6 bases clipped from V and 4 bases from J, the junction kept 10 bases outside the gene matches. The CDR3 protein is CASSLSLTSADTQYF. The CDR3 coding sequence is TGTGCCAGTAGCCTGAGCCTTACTAGCGCAGATACGCAGTATTTT.

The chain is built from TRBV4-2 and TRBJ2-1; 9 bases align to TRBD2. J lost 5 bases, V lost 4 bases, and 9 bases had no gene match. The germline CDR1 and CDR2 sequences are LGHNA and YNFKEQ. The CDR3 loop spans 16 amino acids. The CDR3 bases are TGTGCCAGCAGCCCCTTAGCGGGAGTCACAAACAATGAGCAGTTCTTC. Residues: CASSPLAGVTNNEQFF.

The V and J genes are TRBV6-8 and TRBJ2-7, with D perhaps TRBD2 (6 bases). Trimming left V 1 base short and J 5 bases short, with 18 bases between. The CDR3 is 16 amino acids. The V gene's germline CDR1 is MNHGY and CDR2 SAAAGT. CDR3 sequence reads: CASSYLGLRGIHEQYF. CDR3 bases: TGTGCCAGCAGTTACTTAGGACTAAGAGGGATCCACGAGCAGTACTTC.

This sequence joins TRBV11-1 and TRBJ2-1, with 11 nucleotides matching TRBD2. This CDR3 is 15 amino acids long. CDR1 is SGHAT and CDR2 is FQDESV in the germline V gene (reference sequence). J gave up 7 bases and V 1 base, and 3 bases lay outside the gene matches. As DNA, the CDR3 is TGTGCCAGCAGCTTAGTAGCGGGGGGGGTTAATGAGCAGTTCTTC. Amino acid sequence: CASSLVAGGVNEQFF.

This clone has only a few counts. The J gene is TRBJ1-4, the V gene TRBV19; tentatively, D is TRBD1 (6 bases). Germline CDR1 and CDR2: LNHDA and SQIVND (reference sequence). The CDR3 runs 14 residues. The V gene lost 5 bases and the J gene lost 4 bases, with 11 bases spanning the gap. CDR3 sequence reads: CASSSGHYNEKLFF. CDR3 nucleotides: TGTGCCAGTAGTTCGGGACACTATAATGAAAAACTGTTTTTT.

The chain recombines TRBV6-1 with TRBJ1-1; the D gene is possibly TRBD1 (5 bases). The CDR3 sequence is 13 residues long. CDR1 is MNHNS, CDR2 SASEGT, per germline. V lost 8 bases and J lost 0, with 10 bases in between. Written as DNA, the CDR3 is TGTGCCAGCTCGGGGGACCTGAACACTGAAGCTTTCTTT. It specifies CASSGDLNTEAFF.

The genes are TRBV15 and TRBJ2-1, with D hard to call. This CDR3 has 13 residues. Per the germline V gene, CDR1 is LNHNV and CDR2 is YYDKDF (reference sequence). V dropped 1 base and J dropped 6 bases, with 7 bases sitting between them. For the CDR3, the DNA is TGTGCCACCAGCAGAGCCAGAGGCAATGAGCAGTTCTTC. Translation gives CATSRARGNEQFF.